The 7 T cell receptor beta chains below were found in one sample sequenced in a study of blood T cell repertoires in COVID-19. Sequencing was performed with immunoSEQ multiplex PCR; in TCRdb, only in-frame clones are kept and a portion is missing. The data contain about 310,000 clones, about 89% of them singletons. Material: PBMCs or T cells enriched from blood (not recorded which). These receptor sequences come from a man aged 55 to 70 who had recovered from COVID-19.

The J gene is TRBJ1-2, the V gene TRBV18; 7 bases map to TRBD1. After removal of 4 bases from V and 3 bases from J, the junction contained 2 bases not matched to a gene. Germline loops: CDR1 KGHSH, CDR2 LQKENI. This CDR3 spans 13 amino acids. The CDR3 region is CASSQGGDYGYTF. In DNA, the CDR3 is TGTGCCAGCTCACAAGGGGGCGACTATGGCTACACCTTC. The variable domain in full, completed from reference TRBV18 and TRBJ1-2, reads NAGVMQNPRHLVRRRGQEARLRCSPMKGHSHVYWYRQLPEEGLKFMVYLQKENIIDESGMPKERFSAEFPKEGPSILRIQQVVRGDSAAYFCASSQGGDYGYTFGSGTRLTVV.

The chain carries TRBV9 and TRBJ1-1, with 7 bases that match TRBD1. Germline loops: CDR1 SGDLS, CDR2 YYNGEE. The CDR3 runs 13 residues. V shed 5 bases, J shed 4 bases, and the junction held 5 bases outside the gene matches. The CDR3 loop reads CASSLTGRTEAFF. CDR3 DNA: TGTGCCAGCAGTCTGACAGGGCGCACTGAAGCTTTCTTT.

CDR3 DNA sequence: TGTGCCAGCAGCTTACTAGCGGGAGTTTACAATGAGCAGTTCTTC. Translation gives CASSLLAGVYNEQFF. J is TRBJ2-1 and V is TRBV7-9; 10 nucleotides agree with TRBD2. J was trimmed by 4 bases and V by 2 bases; bases with no gene match: 2. The CDR3 sequence is 15 residues long. Per the germline V gene, CDR1 is SEHNR and CDR2 is FQNEAQ (reference sequence).

This chain joins TRBV19 and TRBJ2-2, with a possible D match to TRBD2 (5 bases). The germline gives CDR1 LNHDA, CDR2 SQIVND (reference sequence). The CDR3 has 16 residues. V was clipped by 7 bases and J by 1 base, with 16 bases between them. The CDR3 here is CASIHGRYQNTGELFF. The CDR3 bases are TGTGCCAGTATCCATGGGAGATACCAGAACACCGGGGAGCTGTTTTTT.

The CDR3, as DNA: TGCGCCAGCAGCTTGGTTTCCGGGTTGAACACTGAAGCTTTCTTT. Amino acids: CASSLVSGLNTEAFF. V usage is TRBV5-1 and J usage is TRBJ1-1; D ambiguous. CDR1 and CDR2 from the germline V gene are SGHRS and YFSETQ. CDR3 length: 15 amino acids. V lost 0 bases and J lost 0, with 9 bases in between.

The rearrangement joins TRBV5-1 to TRBJ1-5; maybe TRBD1 (6 bases). Germline CDR1 is SGHRS and CDR2 is YFSETQ. V was trimmed by 4 bases and J by 7 bases, leaving 18 bases between them. The CDR3 covers 15 residues. CDR3 bases: TGCGCCAGCAGCCGAGCGGGGGGGCGCGGACAGCCCCAGCATTTT. Translating it yields CASSRAGGRGQPQHF.

The chain joins TRBV5-5 to TRBJ1-2; 8 positions match TRBD1. Germline CDR1 and CDR2: SGHKS and YYEKEE (reference sequence). There are 15 residues in the CDR3. Germline trimming cut 1 base from V and 4 bases from J; bases unmatched to any gene: 6. For the CDR3, the DNA is TGTGCCAGCAGCTTGTCGTCAGGGGGCCTCTATGGCTACACCTTC. It yields the protein CASSLSSGGLYGYTF.